The T cell receptor beta chain under discussion was sequenced for a study of naive and memory T cell subsets. Findings of the study overall: Expression changes during T cell differentiation may affect RNA-based TCR counts.

The CDR3 runs 14 residues. CDR1 SGHRS and CDR2 YFSETQ come from the germline V gene. V was cut by 5 bases and J by 5 bases, with 16 bases left in between. An equimolar mix of two oligonucleotides served as the beta constant-region primer for TRBC1 and TRBC2. Ligated cDNA was amplified by four rounds of PCR with nested alpha and beta constant-region primers and SP2. Each CDR3 protein gets one entry after TCRdb re-called the UMI-ligation and nested PCR reads with MiXCR. In the table there are over 75,000 distinct CDR3 sequences, over 10% of which are singletons. Notes on this clonotype: The antigen is undetermined.

This clonotype originated in a human donor in good health. Sequencing was performed on central memory CD4+ T cells from blood. The V and J genes are TRBV5-1 and TRBJ1-2; D is ambiguous. CDR3 bases: TGCGCCAGCAGTGCGCTTGGAGAGTCTTATGGCTACACCTTC. Protein: CASSALGESYGYTF.